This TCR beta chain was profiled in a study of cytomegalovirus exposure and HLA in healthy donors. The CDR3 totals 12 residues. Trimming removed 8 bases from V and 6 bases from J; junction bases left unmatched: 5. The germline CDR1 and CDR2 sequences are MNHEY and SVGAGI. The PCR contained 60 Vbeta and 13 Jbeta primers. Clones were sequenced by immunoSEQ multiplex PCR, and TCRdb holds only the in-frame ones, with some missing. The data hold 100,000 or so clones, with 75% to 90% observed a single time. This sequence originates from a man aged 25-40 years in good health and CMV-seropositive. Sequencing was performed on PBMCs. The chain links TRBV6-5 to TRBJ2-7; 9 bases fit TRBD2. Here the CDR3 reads CASQRGASEQYF. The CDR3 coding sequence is TGTGCCAGCCAGCGGGGGGCGAGCGAGCAGTACTTC.